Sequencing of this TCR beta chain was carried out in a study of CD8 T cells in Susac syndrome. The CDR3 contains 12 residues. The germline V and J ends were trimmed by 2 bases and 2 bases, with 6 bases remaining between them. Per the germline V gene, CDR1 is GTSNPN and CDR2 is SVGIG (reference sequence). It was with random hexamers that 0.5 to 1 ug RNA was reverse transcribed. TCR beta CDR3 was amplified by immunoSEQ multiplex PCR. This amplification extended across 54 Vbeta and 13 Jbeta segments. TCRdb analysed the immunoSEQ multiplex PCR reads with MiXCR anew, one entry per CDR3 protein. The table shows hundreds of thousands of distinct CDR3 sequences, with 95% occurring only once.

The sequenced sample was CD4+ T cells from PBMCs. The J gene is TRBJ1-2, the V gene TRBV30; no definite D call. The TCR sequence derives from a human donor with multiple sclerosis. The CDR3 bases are TGTGCCTGGAGTATTTTAAACTATGGCTACACCTTC. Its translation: CAWSILNYGYTF.